One TCR beta chain is described in this entry. Its antigen is not yet known. The sample holds no much larger clone one base away, and base qualities are not on file. The donors were healthy, HIV-negative adults with no recently reported acute infections or vaccinations. All donors were Caucasian adults living in Nashville, Tennessee, USA. Magnetic negative selection was used to enrich CD4+ T cells, after which naive cells were positively selected on CD45RA and the negative fraction became the memory subset. After blood collection by leukapheresis, PBMCs were isolated using Ficoll-Histopaque density gradient centrifugation and then cryopreserved in the vapor phase of liquid nitrogen. Analytical flow cytometry was used to check the purity and quantity of every magnetically sorted T cell population. Each sorted fraction had its genomic DNA isolated and then quantified by UV absorbance on a Nanodrop 2000c.

The data are from a study of shared clonotypes between healthy human individuals (dated by TCRdb to about 2020). Study-level background: A few men and a couple of women, aged 18 to 49 years, made up the cohort. For each donor, CD4 naive and CD4 memory were each given three plates, CD8 naive was given two plates, and CD8 memory was given one plate. To estimate repertoire size and how much clonotypes are shared between individuals, the study performed deep sequencing of blood TCR repertoires from about five healthy adults. To increase sequencing depth and limit assay-specific biases, different laboratories used diverse techniques to prepare libraries and sequence TCR repertoires. Leukapheresis yielded between about 0.85 and 10 billion PBMCs per donor. Study-level results and caveats: Because the study included a small number of donors, the genetic and exposure-history diversity represented was limited. Naive subsets generally had larger estimated clonotype richness than memory subsets did. Even with the large sequencing depth, rarefaction of the sorted-subset datasets indicated that sequencing was incomplete. About 5% of naive CD4, 3.5% of naive CD8, roughly 2.4% of memory CD4, and roughly 0.4% of memory CD8 clonotypes were shared across four donors. Only blood was sampled, and tissue TCR repertoires likely differ from those in blood. Compared with non-shared clonotypes, the clonotypes found in all four sorted-subset donors had higher generation probabilities. Based on pairwise subsampling, the degree of clonotype sharing among donors was expected to be affected by sequencing depth.

TCR CDR3 regions were amplified from genomic DNA by multiplex PCR using the deep immunoSEQ assay. Genomic DNA extracted from each cell subset was distributed evenly over all wells of several immunoSEQ 96-well plates, and each plate served as one replicate. For sorted subsets, each replicate PCR was loaded with about 0.2 ug genomic DNA, equivalent to 30,000 to 35,000 T cell genomes. Purified libraries were measured with a Qubit 3.0 fluorometer, size-checked on a Bioanalyzer 2100, and measured again with the KAPA Library Quantification kit. Every immunoSEQ 96-well plate was sequenced on a dedicated single-read 150-cycle Illumina NextSeq 550 flow cell. In the authors' own workflow: The immunoSEQ output contained only junctional sequences without quality scores, so filtering could not match that applied to full-length reads. To assign V/J genes and CDR3, sequences were annotated against IMGT germline references using PyIR, a Python wrapper for IgBLAST v1.9. Reads were removed for weak V/J assignments (E-value above 1e-6), missing CDR3, stop codons, out-of-frame junctions, or ambiguous translated residues. V3J clonotypes were defined as sequences sharing the same inferred V gene, J gene, and CDR3 amino acid sequence. The percentage overlap between two repertoires was calculated by dividing the number of shared unique clonotypes by the size of the smaller repertoire. Repertoire richness was assessed with RTK rarefaction, the Chao1 estimator, and Recon v2.1 estimates of unobserved clonotypes. Generation probabilities for all TCRbeta clonotypes obtained by the gDNA method from a handful of donors were computed using OLGA. Entries here come from immuneACCESS through TCRdb and include only in-frame sequences with V and J called. Some clones fail to appear in such tables; in the studies checked, an unresolved V gene covers under half of the shortfall, and the cause of the remainder is unknown. Clone size and the V and J calls come from that table; the DNA yielded D and trimming. This sample is represented by 2 million to 3 million clones; just over 90% of them were singletons. Of the sample, 0.13% to 0.15% falls within the top ten clones.

Including cysteine and phenylalanine, the CDR3 has 14 amino acids. Only the CDR3 DNA stays, 42 bases, in frame from base 1. Sequencing was carried out using naive CD4+ T cells sorted from blood. Sample cell subset or site, as interpreted from the label and publication: CD45RA+ positively selected. The chain is made from TRBV21-1 and TRBJ1-4. TRBV21-1 is a pseudogene segment. This TCR was recovered from a man between 18 and 35 years old in good health. The CDR3 protein sequence reads: CASSPPGVRPQLFF. The sequenced DNA is TGTGCCAGCAGCCCCCCTGGCGTAAGGCCGCAACTGTTTTTT.